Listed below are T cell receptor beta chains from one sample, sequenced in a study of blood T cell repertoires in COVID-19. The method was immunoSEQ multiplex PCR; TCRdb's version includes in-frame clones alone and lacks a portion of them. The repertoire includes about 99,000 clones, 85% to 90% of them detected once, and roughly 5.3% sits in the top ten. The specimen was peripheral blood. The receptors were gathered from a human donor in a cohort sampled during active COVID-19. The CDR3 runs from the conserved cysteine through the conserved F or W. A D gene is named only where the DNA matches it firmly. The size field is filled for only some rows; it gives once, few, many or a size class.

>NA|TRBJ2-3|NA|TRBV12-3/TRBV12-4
TGTGCCAGCCGACAGTCCGCTGGGGATACGCAGTATTTT
CASRQSAGDTQYF
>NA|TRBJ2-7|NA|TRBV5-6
TGTGCCAGCAGCTTGGCCGGACAGACCGAGCAGTACTTC
CASSLAGQTEQYF
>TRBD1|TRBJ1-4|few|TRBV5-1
TGCGCCAGCAGCAGGGACAGCCTGAATGAAAAACTGTTTTTT
CASSRDSLNEKLFF
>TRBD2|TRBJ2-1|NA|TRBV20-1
TGCAGTGCTAGTTATCTAGCGGGGCGAGACAATGAGCAGTTCTTC
CSASYLAGRDNEQFF
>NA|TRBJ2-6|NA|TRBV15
TGTGCCACCAGCAGAGATCCTGTGGAGAACATCCTGACTTTC
CATSRDPVENILTF
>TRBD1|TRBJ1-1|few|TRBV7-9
TGTGCCAGCAGCAATACCGGGACAGGGAATACTGAAGCTTTCTTT
CASSNTGTGNTEAFF
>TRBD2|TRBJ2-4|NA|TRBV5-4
TGTGCCAGCAGCTTGGGGGGGGGTCTAGCCAAAAACATTCAGTACTTC
CASSLGGGLAKNIQYF
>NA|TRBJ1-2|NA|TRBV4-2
TGTGCCAGCAGCCAAGATCTGGGGGGGGCTACTGGCTACACCTTC
CASSQDLGGATGYTF
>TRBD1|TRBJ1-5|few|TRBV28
TGTGCCAGCAGTTTTACAGGGGGGAACAATCAGCCCCAGCATTTT
CASSFTGGNNQPQHF
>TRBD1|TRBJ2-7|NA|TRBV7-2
TGTGCCAGCAGCTTGCGACAGGGGGCCCCCTACGAGCAGTACTTC
CASSLRQGAPYEQYF
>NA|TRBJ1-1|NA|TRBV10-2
TGCGCCAGCAGTGAGGGTCCGGGGTGGACTGAAGCTTTCTTT
CASSEGPGWTEAFF
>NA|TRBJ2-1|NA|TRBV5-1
TGCGCCAGCAGCTTGGACAGGGTTGGCTACAATGAGCAGTTCTTC
CASSLDRVGYNEQFF
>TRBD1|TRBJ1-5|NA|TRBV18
TGTGCCAGCTCACCTTCCGACAGGGGACCTGAGGGGGAGCCCCAGCATTTT
CASSPSDRGPEGEPQHF
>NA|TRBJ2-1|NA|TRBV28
TGTGCCAGCAGTTTATTCCAGGGGCTAGCGGACACCTCTAGCTCCTACAATGAGCAGTTCTTC
CASSLFQGLADTSSSYNEQFF
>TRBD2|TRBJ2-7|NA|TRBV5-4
TGTGCCACCATGACGGGAGCGGGAGCCTACGAGCAGTACTTC
CATMTGAGAYEQYF
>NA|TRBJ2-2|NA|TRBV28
TGTGCCAGCAGTTTCGTCCGGGACTTCTTCCGGTTGTCCACCGGGGAGCTGTTTTTT
CASSFVRDFFRLSTGELFF
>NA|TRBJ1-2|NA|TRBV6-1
TGTGCCAGCAGTGAAGCGAATACGGGCGGGGGTGGCTACACCTTC
CASSEANTGGGGYTF
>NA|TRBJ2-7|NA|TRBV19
TGTGCCAGTAGTGAAACAGGGTTGGGGGAGCAGTACTTC
CASSETGLGEQYF
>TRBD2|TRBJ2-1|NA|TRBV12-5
TGTGCTAGTGGTTTGGTCCGAATCAGCGGGGGGGCGTTTGAGCAGTTCTTC
CASGLVRISGGAFEQFF
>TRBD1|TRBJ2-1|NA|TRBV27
TGTGCCAGTGGAGACCGGGACAGCTACAATGAGCAGTTCTTC
CASGDRDSYNEQFF
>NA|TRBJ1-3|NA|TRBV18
TGTGCCAGCTCAGCCCAGAGGGGGGGCCGCTCGGACGGAAACACCATATATTTT
CASSAQRGGRSDGNTIYF
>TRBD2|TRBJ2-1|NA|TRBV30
TGTGCCGGACTAGCGGGTTCTAACAATGAGCAGTTCTTC
CAGLAGSNNEQFF
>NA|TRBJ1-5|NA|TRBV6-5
TGTGCCAGCAGCCCGGACAGTACCAATCAGCCCCAGCATTTT
CASSPDSTNQPQHF
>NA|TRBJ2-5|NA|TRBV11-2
TGTGCCAGCAGCCCCTCGAGTCGCGGGGTGTACCAAGAGACCCAGTACTTC
CASSPSSRGVYQETQYF
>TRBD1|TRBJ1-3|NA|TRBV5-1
TGCGCCAGCAGCATGGACAGGGAGAACACCATATATTTT
CASSMDRENTIYF
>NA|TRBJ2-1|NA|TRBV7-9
TGTGCCAGCAGCTTATCCAGCGGAAATGAGCAGTTCTTC
CASSLSSGNEQFF
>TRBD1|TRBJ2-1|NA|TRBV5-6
TGTGCCAGCAGCACACAGGGGGTCGGCTACAATGAGCAGTTCTTC
CASSTQGVGYNEQFF
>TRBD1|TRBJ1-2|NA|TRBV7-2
TGTGCCAGCAGCTTAGGAGGGACAGGGGACTATGGCTACACCTTC
CASSLGGTGDYGYTF
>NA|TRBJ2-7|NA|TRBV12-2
TGTGCAAGTCGCTTAGATCGGACATGGCCGCACTACGAGCAGTACTTC
CASRLDRTWPHYEQYF
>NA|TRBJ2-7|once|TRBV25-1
TGTGCCAGCAGAATACAGGGCAAAGGCTCCTACGAGCAGTACTTC
CASRIQGKGSYEQYF
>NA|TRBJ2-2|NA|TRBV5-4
TGTGCCAGCAGCGGGCGGACTCGAAACACCGGGGAGCTGTTTTTT
CASSGRTRNTGELFF
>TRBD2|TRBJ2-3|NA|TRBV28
TGTGCCAGCAGTTTATGGGGCGGGAGGGCCTCAGATACGCAGTATTTT
CASSLWGGRASDTQYF
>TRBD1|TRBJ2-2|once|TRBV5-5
TGTGCCAGCAGTCCAAACGGACAGGCGGGCGCCGGGGAGCTGTTTTTT
CASSPNGQAGAGELFF
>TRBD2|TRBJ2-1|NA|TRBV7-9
TGTGCCAGCAGCTTACCAAGATTTCGGCGGGAGGGCAAGAGCAATGAGCAGTTCTTC
CASSLPRFRREGKSNEQFF
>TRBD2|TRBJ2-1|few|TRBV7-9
TGTGCCAGCAAGAACCGTTGGACTAGCCGAACTTACAATGAGCAGTTCTTC
CASKNRWTSRTYNEQFF
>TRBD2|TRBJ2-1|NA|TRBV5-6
TGTGCCAGCAGCTTGGCAACGGGAGGGCGAAATGAGCAGTTCTTC
CASSLATGGRNEQFF
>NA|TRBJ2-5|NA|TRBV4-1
TGCGCCAGCAGCCCGTGGCAGGGTGTTTTTAAAGAGACCCAGTACTTC
CASSPWQGVFKETQYF
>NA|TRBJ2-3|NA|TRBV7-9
TGTGCCAGCCAAGCGGGACAGGTATCAGATACGCAGTATTTT
CASQAGQVSDTQYF
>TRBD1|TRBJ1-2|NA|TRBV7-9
TGTGCCAGCAGGGACAGGGATTATGGCTACACCTTC
CASRDRDYGYTF
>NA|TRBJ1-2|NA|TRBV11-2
TGTGCCAGCAGCTTAGGCCTGGGAGGAAACTATGGCTACACCTTC
CASSLGLGGNYGYTF
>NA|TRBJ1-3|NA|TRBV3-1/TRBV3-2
TGTGCCAGCAGCCAGTCATACACCATATATTTT
CASSQSYTIYF
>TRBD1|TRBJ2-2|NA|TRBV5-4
TGTGCCAGCAGGACCGGGACAGTGAACACCGGGGAGCTGTTTTTT
CASRTGTVNTGELFF
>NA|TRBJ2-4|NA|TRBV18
TGTGCCAGCTCACCACCTAACAGGGACGCCAAAAACATTCAGTACTTC
CASSPPNRDAKNIQYF
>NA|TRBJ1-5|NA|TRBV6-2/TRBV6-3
TGTGCCAGCAGTTACGATCTTAGGGGCGGGACGTTGTATCAGCCCCAGCATTTT
CASSYDLRGGTLYQPQHF
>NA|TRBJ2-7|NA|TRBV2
TGTGCCAGCAGTGAATCGGCGTTCGGGCGGGGCGCCTACGAGCAGTACTTC
CASSESAFGRGAYEQYF
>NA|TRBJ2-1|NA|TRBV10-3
TGTGCCATCAGGGACGGGATGGGCGGTGAGCAGTTCTTC
CAIRDGMGGEQFF
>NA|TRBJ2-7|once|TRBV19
TGTGCCAGTAGTAAATCAGGGGAAATCTCTACCGAGCAGTACTTC
CASSKSGEISTEQYF
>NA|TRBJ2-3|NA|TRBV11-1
TGTGCCAGCAGCTTTAGGGGTCTCGATACGCAGTATTTT
CASSFRGLDTQYF
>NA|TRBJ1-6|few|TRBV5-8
TGTGCCAGCAGCTCGAGGCCAGCTTATAATTCACCCCTCCACTTT
CASSSRPAYNSPLHF
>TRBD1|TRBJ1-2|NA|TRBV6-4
TGTGCCAGCAGTGTAGAGACAGGGGGCTACGGCTACACCTTC
CASSVETGGYGYTF
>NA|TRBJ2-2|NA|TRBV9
TGTGCCAGCAGCGTAGCTCCCGGGTTCGGGGAGCTGTTTTTT
CASSVAPGFGELFF
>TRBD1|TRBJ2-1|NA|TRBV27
TGTGCCAGCAGAGAGGGACAGGGGCCCTACAATGAGCAGTTCTTC
CASREGQGPYNEQFF
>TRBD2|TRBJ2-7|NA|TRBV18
TGTGCCAGCTCACCACCGCGAGCGGGGGGCTACGAGCAGTACTTC
CASSPPRAGGYEQYF
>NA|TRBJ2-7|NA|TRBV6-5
TGTGCCAGCAGTTACTCGAAGGTACGGGGCTCCTACGAGCAGTACTTC
CASSYSKVRGSYEQYF
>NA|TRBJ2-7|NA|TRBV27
TGTGCCAGCAGTTTATTTAGTCGAGGCTCGACGACGCAGGAGCAGTACTTC
CASSLFSRGSTTQEQYF
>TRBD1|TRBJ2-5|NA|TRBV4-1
TGCGCCAGCAGCCAACCGACAGGGGGCGAGGAGACCCAGTACTTC
CASSQPTGGEETQYF
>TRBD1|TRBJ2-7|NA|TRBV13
TGTGCCAGCAGCGTGAGGGGACAGGTGGACTCCTACGAGCAGTACTTC
CASSVRGQVDSYEQYF
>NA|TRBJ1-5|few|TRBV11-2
TGTGCCAGCAGCACCTATAGCAATCAGCCCCAGCATTTT
CASSTYSNQPQHF
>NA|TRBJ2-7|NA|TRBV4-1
TGCGCCAGCAGCCCCTATGTGGGAGGTCCCTCCTACGAGCAGTACTTC
CASSPYVGGPSYEQYF
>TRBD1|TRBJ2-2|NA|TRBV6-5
TGTGCCAGCGGCCGGGACAGGGCCGACACCGGGGAGCTGTTTTTT
CASGRDRADTGELFF